This TCR beta chain was recorded in a study of cytomegalovirus exposure and HLA in healthy donors (dated by TCRdb to between 2016 and 2019). About the study as a whole: In an earlier analysis of fewer than 750 of the donors, less than 350 Gb of sequence data and about 110 million unique TCR beta sequences from about 180 million T cells were reported. An early release covering approximately 600 HLA-typed donors comprised 250 to 350 gigabases of sequencing data and approximately 80 million unique TCR sequences. The genetic ancestry cluster associated with self-reported Caucasian donors included 81% of the roughly 400 genotyped donors. The study was designed to test whether signatures of past pathogen exposure could be identified by cataloging public T cell receptors. The study profiled the T cell repertoires of approximately 700 subjects by immunosequencing and related them to cytomegalovirus serostatus. In addition to the first cohort of 666 subjects, a separate validation cohort of 100 to 150 different subjects was used. The study combined high-throughput TCR immunosequencing, statistical association of individual TCRs with disease status, and machine learning to predict cytomegalovirus infection status. In a later analysis, previously published TCR beta repertoires from about 670 donors were re-analyzed and high-resolution HLA genotyping was added so that TCR occurrence patterns could be studied. The later analysis used no new phenotypic data to find candidate immune exposures, relying instead on TCR beta sequences and their occurrence across donors. An earlier analysis of roughly 580 of the donors used high-throughput TCR beta sequencing to judge whether each TCR beta V gene segment behaved as functional or pseudogenic. Donor age, sex, ethnicity and CMV serostatus were compiled alongside the repertoire data. A later genetic analysis used genome-wide SNP genotypes for about three fifths of the 666 donors, treating that subset as a discovery cohort. Every discovery cohort repertoire had been produced on one sequencing platform. Both class I and class II loci were covered by HLA typing, at four-digit resolution. The number of donors typed differed by locus, with roughly 620-630 for A, B, C, DRB1 and DQB1, around 500 for DQA1, 600 to 610 for DPA1, and roughly 450 for DPB1. Five DR-DQ haplotypes were treated as single units for association and clustering because of strong linkage in the cohort. Across 398 genotyped donors of the cohort, an average of roughly 250,000 unique TCR beta nucleotide sequences per donor were sequenced, and roughly 20% of those sequences were non-productive.

CDR1 and CDR2 were assigned from the germline V gene (reference sequence) as LNHDA and SQIVND. From the cysteine up to the phenylalanine, the CDR3 has a length of 15 residues. CDR3 DNA only is kept here, 45 bases in frame from base 1. Clipping removes 4 bases from V and 6 bases from J, with 11 as the unmatched junction base count. Note on this clone: Its binding antigen is unknown. Base qualities were left out, and no much larger clone turns up one base away.

The cohort consisted of more than 650 healthy bone marrow donors. Cohort members were all nominally healthy when sampled, although unrecorded immune exposures were likely present. The donor tested CMV seropositive and was one of the 289 seropositive cohort members. A peripheral blood sample was collected from each donor, and TCR beta sequencing was performed on peripheral blood mononuclear cells. Genomic DNA extraction from the blood cell samples was performed with the Qiagen DNeasy Blood Extraction Kit. Overall results and qualifications from the work: An earlier analysis of some 590 of the donors showed that most TCR beta V segments appeared in productive rearrangements either about 90% or about 30% of the time, which broadly matched IMGT annotations. According to a later analysis, parvovirus B19, influenza, CMV and Epstein-Barr virus appeared linked to several top co-occurrence clusters. A few of the identified cytomegalovirus-associated TCR beta chains were confirmed in vitro to be specific for cytomegalovirus antigens. Only TCR beta chains were sequenced in this cohort, and the absence of alpha or paired-chain data limited detectable features. The authors suggested that the approach could potentially be generalized to other disease states and immunological phenotypes. A further reported finding was that TCR beta sequences accurately predicted the HLA-A and HLA-B alleles for most subjects in the first cohort. A cluster of highly shared sequence variants was judged likely to be a technical artifact of the sequencing pipeline. The study gave a list of about 170 TCR beta chains associated with cytomegalovirus. In a later analysis, most CMV-associated TCR beta chains were found to appear HLA-restricted, with HLA associations seemingly driven largely by CMV exposure. According to a later genetic analysis, donors in an Asian-associated ancestry cluster had fewer N-insertions in productive TCRs than the approximately 650-donor mean. Assigning TCR associations to individual alleles was difficult when HLA alleles, especially DR and DQ, strongly co-occurred. The classifier was reported to diagnose cytomegalovirus status with high specificity and sensitivity in both the original and validation cohorts. V-gene and J-gene trimming of TCR beta chains was associated with a missense DCLRE1C variant in a later genetic analysis, and the association was replicated in an independent cohort. Correlated functional status among segregating V segments might reflect linkage disequilibrium, but an unknown experimental factor could not be ruled out. The 87-base-pair reads could not distinguish some IMGT-functional V segments, including TRBV6-2 and TRBV6-3, so those segments were excluded. Sequencing depth was assumed to be roughly uniform across donors in the presence/absence analyses, though that assumption may not hold. A later analysis found that TCR association rates varied across HLA loci, with DRB1 alleles showing the most associated TCRs and HLA-C alleles the fewest. A later analysis found that HLA-associated TCR beta chains were more clonally expanded and had lower generation probabilities than equally common non-associated chains. Specific HLA alleles were associated with 15,000 to 20,000 TCR beta sequences at a false discovery rate of 0.05 in a later analysis. Because some donors lacked HLA typing at each locus, the association tests relied only on the typed subset. Because counts were too low, roughly 16 rarely observed V segments, including chromosome 9 orphons, were excluded from the earlier analysis of 587 of the donors. For the cohort, immune exposure information was limited to CMV serostatus. Across donors, most TCR sequences were observed very rarely, whereas some public TCRs were present in many individuals.

Library preparation employed the immunoSEQ multiplex PCR assay. For the multiplex PCR, a mixture combining 60 forward primers for TCR Vbeta segments and 13 reverse primers for TCR Jbeta segments was used. The CDR3 region of rearranged TCR beta genes was amplified from genomic DNA by a multiplex PCR assay. Amplified TCR beta libraries were sequenced as 87-base-pair reads on the Illumina HiSeq System. The paper's processing steps were these. Across the 600 to 700 repertoires, a later analysis counted 80 million or so unique TCR beta chains, 9.5 million to 12 million of which were shared by at least two donors. Raw reads were error-corrected and collapsed into unique sequences by a nearest-neighbor algorithm in which closely related sequences were merged to remove PCR and sequencing errors. V, D and J gene segments were assigned by aligning CDR3 sequences to IMGT reference sequences. Each retained sequence needed at least a six-nucleotide match to both a V gene segment and a J gene segment. A rearrangement was called productive if the CDR3 had no stop codons and remained in frame with V and J, and every other rearrangement was called non-productive. Following IMGT convention, CDR3 was defined as the stretch from the second conserved V-encoded cysteine up to the conserved J-encoded phenylalanine. Sequences without an unambiguous match to a single V gene segment were excluded from the earlier analysis of about 640 of the donors. An earlier analysis of several hundred of the donors called V segments functional above 56.7% productive rearrangements and segregating when the between-donor standard deviation exceeded 5%. To diagnose cytomegalovirus status from the catalog of TCR beta chain sequences, a statistical classification framework was built. In a later analysis, TCR nucleotide sequences were compared against IMGT/GENE-DB human TR gene sequences so that V and J genes could be assigned. Using the TCRdist pipeline, a later analysis assigned CDR3 sequences along with most-parsimonious VDJ recombination scenarios. A later analysis defined each TCR beta chain by its CDR3 amino acid sequence plus V-gene family, and excluded reads lacking a unique V-gene family. To address suspected cross-contamination and a sequencing artifact, a later analysis removed some 620 highly shared, low-generation-probability nucleotide sequences. In a later analysis, a clonal expansion index for each public chain was calculated from normalized within-repertoire ranks of inferred template counts. In a later analysis, generation probabilities were computed with a VDJ recombination model fitted to out-of-frame rearrangements, and the resulting probabilities were checked against IGoR. In a later analysis, TCR-TCR, TCR-HLA and TCR-CMV co-occurrence was scored with hypergeometric tests, and a repertoire-size bias correction was applied to TCR pairs. To estimate false discovery rates, a later analysis permuted the HLA or CMV assignments 20 times. In a later analysis, co-occurring TCRs were grouped using DBSCAN, with TCRdist sequence similarity added in when clustering inside HLA-allele-positive subsets. For co-occurrence clustering, repertoires with fewer than 30,000 or more than 120,000 public chains were excluded, along with roughly 5 repertoires with anomalous nucleotide sharing. TCRdb took over this immuneACCESS table, retaining in-frame rearrangements with V and J assigned. Such tables are incomplete; in checked studies, under half of the missing clones stem from an unresolved V gene, and the remainder is unexplained. V and J calls and clone size are those listed in that table; D and trimming were worked out from the DNA. The sample table contains 180,000 or so clones; only one count was recorded for approximately 85% of them. About 9.3% of the sample rests with the top ten.

Sequencing was carried out using PBMCs. The sequence derives from a young man in good health and CMV-seropositive. The chain joins TRBV19 to TRBJ2-7; 8 nucleotides in the junction match TRBD1. The nucleotide sequence is TGTGCCAGTAGTAATATGCAGGGGGCTACCTTCGAGCAGTACTTC. Its coded protein is CASSNMQGATFEQYF. Here the CDR3 is joined to the reference TRBV19 and TRBJ2-7 genes, and the full variable domain is: DGGITQSPKYLFRKEGQNVTLSCEQNLNHDAMYWYRQDPGQGLRLIYYSQIVNDFQKGDIAEGYSVSREKKESFPLTVTSAQKNPTAFYLCASSNMQGATFEQYFGPGTRLTVT.